Below are 9 T cell receptor beta chains sequenced from a single sample in a study of CDR3 diversity in severe acne. TCRdb recomputed calls from the PCR reads with MiXCR, one row per CDR3 protein. The sample shows 85,000 to 120,000 distinct CDR3 sequences, under 60% of them seen only once. Sequencing was done on a sample of blood. The receptors were sampled from a male donor with acne.

V gene TRBV4-2 combines with J gene TRBJ2-5; 7 bases fit TRBD2. Per germline, CDR1 LGHNA and CDR2 YNFKEQ. The V gene end was trimmed by 0 bases and the J gene end by 2 bases; junction bases not matched to a gene: 6. There are 16 residues in the CDR3. CDR3 protein: CASSQEGRVAQETQYF. CDR3 in DNA: TGTGCCAGCAGCCAAGAGGGGAGGGTTGCGCAAGAGACCCAGTACTTC.

This clonotype was picked up a small number of times. This chain connects TRBV13 to TRBJ2-7; no clear D. There are 14 residues in the CDR3. Between the trimmed V and J ends, which lost 5 bases and 7 bases, there was a span of 18 bases. CDR1 and CDR2 (germline): PRHDT, FYEKMQ (reference sequence). CDR3 residues: CASSVEVIVQEQYF. The CDR3 nucleotides read TGTGCCAGCAGCGTTGAAGTGATCGTGCAGGAGCAGTACTTC.

The V gene is TRBV3-1, the J gene TRBJ1-2; D gene ambiguous. The CDR3 runs to 13 residues. The V end lost 1 base, the J end lost 8 bases, and 11 bases lay between the germline ends. Germline lookup yields CDR1 LGHDT and CDR2 YNNKEL (reference sequence). CDR3 amino acids: CASSQGGVGGYTF. DNA for the CDR3: TGTGCCAGCAGCCAAGGGGGAGTCGGGGGCTACACCTTC.

As DNA, the CDR3 is TGCAGTGCTAGGCCTAGCGGGACAGGGGGCTTATACGAGCAGTACTTC. This encodes CSARPSGTGGLYEQYF. J is TRBJ2-7 and V is TRBV20-1; TRBD1 matches 12 bases. Germline V gene sequence: CDR1 DFQATT, CDR2 SNEGSKA (reference sequence). The trim removed 3 bases at V and 4 bases at J, leaving 10 bases unmatched. CDR3 size: 16 residues.

About this clonotype: A read error may be the cause here, since a much bigger clone is one base away. V gene TRBV7-9 combines with J gene TRBJ1-2; D possibly corresponds to TRBD1 (5 bases). Germline V gene data show CDR1 as SEHNR and CDR2 as FQNEAQ (reference sequence). The CDR3 length is 13 residues. With 5 bases removed from V and 4 bases from J, the gap between germline ends came to 11 bases. The DNA of the CDR3 is TGTGCCAGCAGCCTCAGGGATGGCTATGGCTACACCTTC. Its translation: CASSLRDGYGYTF.

This clonotype was counted many times. The rearrangement uses TRBV30 and TRBJ2-1, with D uncertain. Trimming left V 2 bases short and J 7 bases short, with 15 bases between. CDR3 length: 14 residues. CDR1 and CDR2 (germline): GTSNPN, SVGIG (reference sequence). The CDR3 is CAWSQGFIENEQFF. Written as DNA, the CDR3 is TGTGCCTGGAGTCAAGGTTTTATTGAGAATGAGCAGTTCTTC.

This rearrangement joins TRBV6-7 to TRBJ2-5; D is uncertain. TRBV6-7 is noted as an ORF with a role that remains uncertain. V was clipped by 8 bases and J by 4 bases, with 8 bases between them. The CDR3 runs 11 residues. For the CDR3, the DNA is TGTGCCAGCGTAATTTCAGAGACCCAGTACTTC. The encoded protein is CASVISETQYF.

This clonotype was observed many times. The gene calls are TRBV12-3 or TRBV12-4 and TRBJ2-1; perhaps TRBD1 as D (5 bases). The CDR3 has 15 residues. Trimming cost V 3 bases and J 5 bases, with 14 bases left between them. In DNA, the CDR3 is TGTGCCAGCAGTTTGCAAGGGCAGGGTCACAATGAGCAGTTCTTC. It translates to CASSLQGQGHNEQFF.

Regarding this clonotype: A read error may produce the germline difference seen at one junction end. This chain links TRBV7-3 with TRBJ2-7; the D call may be TRBD1 or TRBD2 (7 bases each). There are 16 residues in the CDR3. From germline, CDR1 is SGHTA and CDR2 FQGTGA. In DNA, the CDR3 is TGTGCCAGCAGCTCCCGGGGGAGGGGGCACACCGGGGAGCAGTGCTTC. Translated: CASSSRGRGHTGEQCF.